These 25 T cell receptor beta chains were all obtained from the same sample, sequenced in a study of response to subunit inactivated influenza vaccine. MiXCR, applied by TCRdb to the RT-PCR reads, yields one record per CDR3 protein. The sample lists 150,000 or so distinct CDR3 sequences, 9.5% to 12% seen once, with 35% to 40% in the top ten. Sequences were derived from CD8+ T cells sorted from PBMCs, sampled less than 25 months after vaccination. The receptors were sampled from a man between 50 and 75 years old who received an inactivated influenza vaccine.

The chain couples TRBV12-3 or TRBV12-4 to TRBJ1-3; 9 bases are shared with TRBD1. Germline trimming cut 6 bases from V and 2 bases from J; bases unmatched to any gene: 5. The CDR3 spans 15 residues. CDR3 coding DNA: TGTGCCAGCAGGGACAGGGGAGGCCCTGGAAACACCATATATTTT. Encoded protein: CASRDRGGPGNTIYF.

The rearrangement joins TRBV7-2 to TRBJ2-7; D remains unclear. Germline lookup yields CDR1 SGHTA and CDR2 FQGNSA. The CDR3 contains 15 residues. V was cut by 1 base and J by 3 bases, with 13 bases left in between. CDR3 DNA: TGTGCCAGCAGCTTAGGGCTGGGGTTGGGCTACGAGCAGTACTTC. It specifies CASSLGLGLGYEQYF.

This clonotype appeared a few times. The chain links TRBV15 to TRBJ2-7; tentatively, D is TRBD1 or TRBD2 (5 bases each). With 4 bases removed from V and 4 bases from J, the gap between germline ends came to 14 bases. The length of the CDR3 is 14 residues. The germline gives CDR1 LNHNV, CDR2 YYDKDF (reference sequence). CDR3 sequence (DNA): TGTGCCACCAGCACTGCCGGGACCGAGTACGAGCAGTACTTC. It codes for CATSTAGTEYEQYF. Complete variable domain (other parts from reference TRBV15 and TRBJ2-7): DAMVIQNPRYQVTQFGKPVTLSCSQTLNHNVMYWYQQKSSQAPKLLFHYYDKDFNNEADTPDNFQSRRPNTSFCFLDIRSPGLGDTAMYLCATSTAGTEYEQYFGPGTRLTVT.

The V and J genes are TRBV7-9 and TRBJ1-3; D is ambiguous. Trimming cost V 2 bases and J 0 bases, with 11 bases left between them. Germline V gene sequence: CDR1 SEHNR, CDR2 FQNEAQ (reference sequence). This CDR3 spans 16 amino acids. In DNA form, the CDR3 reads TGTGCCAGCAGCTTACGGACGATCGGCTCTGGAAACACCATATATTTT. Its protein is CASSLRTIGSGNTIYF.

The CDR3 here is CASSKEGGNQPQHF. Written as DNA, the CDR3 is TGTGCCAGCAGCAAGGAAGGGGGCAATCAGCCCCAGCATTTT. This chain joins TRBV5-6 and TRBJ1-5; D possibly corresponds to TRBD1 (5 bases). V lost 4 bases, J lost 2 bases, and 10 bases lay in between. Germline V gene sequence: CDR1 SGHDT, CDR2 YYEEEE. The CDR3 spans 14 residues.

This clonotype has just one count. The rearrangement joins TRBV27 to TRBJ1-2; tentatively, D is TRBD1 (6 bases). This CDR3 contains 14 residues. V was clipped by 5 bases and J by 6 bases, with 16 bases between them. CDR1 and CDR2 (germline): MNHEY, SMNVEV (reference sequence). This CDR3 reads CASSPIPGVHGYTF. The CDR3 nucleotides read TGTGCCAGCAGTCCAATCCCAGGGGTTCATGGCTACACCTTC.

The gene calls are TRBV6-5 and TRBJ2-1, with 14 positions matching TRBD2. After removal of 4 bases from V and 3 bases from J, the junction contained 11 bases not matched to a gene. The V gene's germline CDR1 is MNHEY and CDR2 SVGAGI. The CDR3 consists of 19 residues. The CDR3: CASSSPGLAGASLYNEQFF. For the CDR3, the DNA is TGTGCCAGCAGTTCCCCGGGACTAGCGGGAGCATCCCTCTACAATGAGCAGTTCTTC.

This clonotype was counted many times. The CDR3, as DNA: TGTGCCAGCAGCGTAGAAACAGGAGGAAACACCATATATTTT. Residues: CASSVETGGNTIYF. The chain uses TRBV9 and TRBJ1-3; tentative D call: TRBD1 (5 bases). The V gene lost 0 bases and the J gene lost 4 bases, with 8 bases spanning the gap. CDR1 is SGDLS, CDR2 YYNGEE, per germline. The CDR3 runs to 14 residues.

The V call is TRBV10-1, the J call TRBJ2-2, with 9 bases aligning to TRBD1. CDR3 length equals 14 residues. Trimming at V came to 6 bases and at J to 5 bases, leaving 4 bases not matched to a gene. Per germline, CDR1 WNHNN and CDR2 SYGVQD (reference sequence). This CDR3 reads CASRAGTGTGELFF. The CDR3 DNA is TGCGCCAGCAGGGCCGGGACAGGGACCGGGGAGCTGTTTTTT.

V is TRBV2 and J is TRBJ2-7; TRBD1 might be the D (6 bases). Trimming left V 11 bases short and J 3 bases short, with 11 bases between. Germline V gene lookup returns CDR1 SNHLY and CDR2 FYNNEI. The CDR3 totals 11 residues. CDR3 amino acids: CAFHRDYEQYF. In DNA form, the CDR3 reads TGTGCCTTTCACAGGGACTACGAGCAGTACTTC.

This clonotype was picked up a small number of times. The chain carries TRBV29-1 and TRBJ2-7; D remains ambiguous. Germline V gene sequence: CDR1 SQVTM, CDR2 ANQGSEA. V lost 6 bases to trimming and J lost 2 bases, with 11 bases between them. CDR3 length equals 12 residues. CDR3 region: CSVTGRTYEQYF. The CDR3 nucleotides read TGCAGCGTGACCGGGCGAACCTACGAGCAGTACTTC.

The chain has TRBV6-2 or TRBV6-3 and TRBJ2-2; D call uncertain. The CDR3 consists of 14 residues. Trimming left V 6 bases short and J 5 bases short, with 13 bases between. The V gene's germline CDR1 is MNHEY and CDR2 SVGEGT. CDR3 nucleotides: TGTGCCAGCAGCCCTTTGCTCGAAACCGGGGAGCTGTTTTTT. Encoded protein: CASSPLLETGELFF.

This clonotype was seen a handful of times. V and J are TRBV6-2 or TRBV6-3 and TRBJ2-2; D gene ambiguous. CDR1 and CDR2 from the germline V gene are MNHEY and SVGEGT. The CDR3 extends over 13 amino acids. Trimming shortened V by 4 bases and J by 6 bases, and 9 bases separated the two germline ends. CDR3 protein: CASSFLAPGELFF. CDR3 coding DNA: TGTGCCAGCAGTTTCCTGGCCCCCGGGGAGCTGTTTTTT.

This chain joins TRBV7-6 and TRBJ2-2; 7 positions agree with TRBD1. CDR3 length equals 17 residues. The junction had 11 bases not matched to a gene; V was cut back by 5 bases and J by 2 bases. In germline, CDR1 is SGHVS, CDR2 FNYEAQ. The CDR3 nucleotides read TGTGCCAGCAGCACCGGGACAGCGAAATCTAACACCGGGGAGCTGTTTTTT. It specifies CASSTGTAKSNTGELFF.

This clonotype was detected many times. CDR3 region: CASSATDYNEQFF. The CDR3 DNA reads TGCGCCAGCAGCGCGACAGATTACAATGAGCAGTTCTTC. The V call is TRBV5-1, the J call TRBJ2-1; a possible D gene is TRBD1 (5 bases). This CDR3 contains 13 residues. From germline, CDR1 is SGHRS and CDR2 YFSETQ. Trimming pared 4 bases from V and 4 bases from J, leaving 9 bases between.

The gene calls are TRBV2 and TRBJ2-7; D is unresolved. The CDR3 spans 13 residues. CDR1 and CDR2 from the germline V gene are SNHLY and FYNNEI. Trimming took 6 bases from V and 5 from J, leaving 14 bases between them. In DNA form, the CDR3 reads TGTGCCAGCAGCGCACCCTACGACCACGAGCAGTACTTC. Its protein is CASSAPYDHEQYF.

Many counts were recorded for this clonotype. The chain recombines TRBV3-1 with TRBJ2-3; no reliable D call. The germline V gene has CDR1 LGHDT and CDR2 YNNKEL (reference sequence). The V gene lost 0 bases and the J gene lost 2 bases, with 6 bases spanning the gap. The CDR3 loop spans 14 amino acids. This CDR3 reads CASSQEKDTDTQYF. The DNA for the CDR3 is TGTGCCAGCAGCCAAGAGAAGGACACAGATACGCAGTATTTT.

In nucleotides, the CDR3 is TGCAGTGCTGAGGACAGCGCGCGCTACGAGCAGTACTTC. This encodes CSAEDSARYEQYF. This sequence joins TRBV20-1 and TRBJ2-7, with D possibly being TRBD1 (6 bases). CDR3 length: 13 amino acids. With 5 bases removed from V and 3 bases from J, the gap between germline ends came to 14 bases. Germline V lookup: CDR1 DFQATT, CDR2 SNEGSKA (reference sequence).

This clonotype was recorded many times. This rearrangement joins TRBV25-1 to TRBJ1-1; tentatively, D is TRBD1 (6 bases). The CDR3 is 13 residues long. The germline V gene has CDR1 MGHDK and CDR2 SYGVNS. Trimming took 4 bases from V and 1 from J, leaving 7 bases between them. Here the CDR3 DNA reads TGTGCCAGCAGTGGAGGGGGGAACACTGAAGCTTTCTTT. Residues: CASSGGGNTEAFF. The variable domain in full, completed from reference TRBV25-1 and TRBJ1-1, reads EADIYQTPRYLVIGTGKKITLECSQTMGHDKMYWYQQDPGMELHLIHYSYGVNSTEKGDLSSESTVSRIRTEHFPLTLESARPSHTSQYLCASSGGGNTEAFFGQGTRLTVV.

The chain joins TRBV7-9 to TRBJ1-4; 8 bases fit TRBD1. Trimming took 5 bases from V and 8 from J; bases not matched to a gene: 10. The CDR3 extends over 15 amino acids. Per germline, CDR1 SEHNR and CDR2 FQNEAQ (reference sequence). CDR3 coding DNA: TGTGCCAGCAGCGCGCTGACAGGGGCATGGGAAAAACTGTTTTTT. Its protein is CASSALTGAWEKLFF.

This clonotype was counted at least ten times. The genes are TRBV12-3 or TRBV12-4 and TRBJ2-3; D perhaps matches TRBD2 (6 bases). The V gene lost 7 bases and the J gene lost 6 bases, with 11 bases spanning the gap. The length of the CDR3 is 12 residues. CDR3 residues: CASKSGLDTQYF. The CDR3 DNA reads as TGTGCCAGCAAATCGGGACTGGATACGCAGTATTTT.

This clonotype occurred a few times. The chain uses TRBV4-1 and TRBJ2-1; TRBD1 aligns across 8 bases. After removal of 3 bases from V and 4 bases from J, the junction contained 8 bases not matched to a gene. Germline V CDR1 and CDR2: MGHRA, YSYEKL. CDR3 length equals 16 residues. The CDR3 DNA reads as TGCGCCAGCAGCCATGCCGGGACAGGAGATTACAATGAGCAGTTCTTC. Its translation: CASSHAGTGDYNEQFF.

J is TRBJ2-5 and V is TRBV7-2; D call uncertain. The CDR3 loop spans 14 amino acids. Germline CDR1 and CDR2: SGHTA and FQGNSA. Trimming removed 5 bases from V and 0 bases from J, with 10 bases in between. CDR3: CASSPPRYQETQYF. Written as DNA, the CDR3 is TGTGCCAGCAGCCCGCCCCGGTACCAAGAGACCCAGTACTTC.

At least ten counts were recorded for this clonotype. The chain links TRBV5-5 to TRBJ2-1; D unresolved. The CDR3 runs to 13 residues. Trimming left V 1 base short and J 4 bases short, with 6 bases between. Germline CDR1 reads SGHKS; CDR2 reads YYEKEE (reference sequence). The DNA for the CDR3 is TGTGCCAGCAGCTTGTCACAGTACAATGAGCAGTTCTTC. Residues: CASSLSQYNEQFF.

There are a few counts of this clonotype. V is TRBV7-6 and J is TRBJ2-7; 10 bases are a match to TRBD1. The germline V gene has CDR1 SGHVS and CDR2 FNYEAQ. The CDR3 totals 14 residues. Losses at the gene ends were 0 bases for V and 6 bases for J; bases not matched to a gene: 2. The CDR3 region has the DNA TGTGCCAGCAGCTTAGCGGACAGGGGGTCCGAGCAGTACTTC. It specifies CASSLADRGSEQYF.